Listed below are T cell receptor beta chains from one sample, sequenced in a study of cytomegalovirus exposure and HLA in healthy donors. The table came from immunoSEQ multiplex PCR; TCRdb's copy has only in-frame clones and leaves some out. The data contain some 140,000 clones, approximately 86% of them singletons. Sequenced sample: PBMCs. All receptors derive from a man between 18 and 35 years old in good health and CMV-seropositive. The CDR3 runs from the conserved cysteine through the conserved F or W. D genes are given only for firm matches. Clone size, where shown, is once, few, many, or a class for clones that have expanded.

CDR3,DNA,D,V,length,size,J
CASSQENWRKRELTYEQYF,TGTGCCAGCAGCCAAGAGAATTGGAGAAAGCGGGAGTTGACCTACGAGCAGTACTTC,TRBD2,TRBV4-2,19,-,TRBJ2-7
CASSYFGDRNGYTF,TGTGCCAGCAGTTACTTCGGGGATAGGAATGGCTACACCTTC,-,TRBV6-5,14,-,TRBJ1-2
CASSHRPTGLIVGEGTDTQYF,TGTGCCAGCAGCCATAGACCCACGGGACTTATAGTGGGAGAGGGCACAGATACGCAGTATTTT,-,TRBV4-2,21,-,TRBJ2-3
CASSTGLAGGPGTQYF,TGTGCCAGCAGCACGGGACTAGCGGGAGGGCCGGGGACGCAGTATTTT,TRBD2,TRBV7-9,16,-,TRBJ2-3
CASKGRSLNYGYTF,TGTGCCAGCAAAGGGAGGAGTCTTAACTATGGCTACACCTTC,-,TRBV2,14,-,TRBJ1-2
CASSQGASGRAINEQFF,TGCGCCAGCAGCCAAGGGGCTAGCGGGAGGGCCATCAATGAGCAGTTCTTC,TRBD2,TRBV4-3,17,-,TRBJ2-1
CASSFGTGYEQYF,TGTGCCAGCAGCTTTGGGACAGGGTACGAGCAGTACTTC,-,TRBV12-1,13,-,TRBJ2-7
CASSLRTSGGQETQYF,TGTGCCAGCAGCCTTAGGACTAGCGGGGGACAAGAGACCCAGTACTTC,TRBD2,TRBV11-2,16,-,TRBJ2-5
CASITLEGAKRYEQYF,TGTGCCAGCATCACCCTTGAGGGGGCTAAACGGTACGAGCAGTACTTC,TRBD1,TRBV9,16,-,TRBJ2-7
CASSYPSSYNEQFF,TGTGCCAGCAGCTATCCTAGCTCCTACAATGAGCAGTTCTTC,-,TRBV5-6,14,-,TRBJ2-1
CASSVGSTGELFF,TGTGCCAGCAGCGTAGGGAGCACCGGGGAGCTGTTTTTT,-,TRBV9,13,-,TRBJ2-2
CASSPGLAENGELFF,TGTGCCAGCAGCCCTGGACTAGCCGAAAACGGGGAGCTGTTTTTT,TRBD2,TRBV5-4,15,-,TRBJ2-2
CASSGGGWTDTQYF,TGCGCCAGCAGCGGCGGGGGATGGACAGATACGCAGTATTTT,TRBD2,TRBV5-1,14,-,TRBJ2-3
CASRDRRVTDTQYF,TGTGCCAGCCGGGACAGGCGGGTCACAGATACGCAGTATTTT,TRBD1,TRBV27,14,-,TRBJ2-3
CASSFTYEQYF,TGTGCCAGCAGCTTTACCTACGAGCAGTACTTC,-,TRBV5-5,11,-,TRBJ2-7
CASSGSSNQPQHF,TGTGCCAGTAGTGGCAGTAGCAATCAGCCCCAGCATTTT,-,TRBV19,13,-,TRBJ1-5
CASSAVEAPYNEQFF,TGTGCCAGCAGCGCCGTGGAGGCCCCCTACAATGAGCAGTTCTTC,-,TRBV5-4,15,-,TRBJ2-1
CASSVEQGHGYTF,TGTGCCAGCAGCGTAGAACAGGGACACGGCTACACCTTC,-,TRBV6-6,13,-,TRBJ1-2
CASSVGGSARNEQFF,TGTGCCAGCAGCGTAGGGGGTAGCGCGAGGAATGAGCAGTTCTTC,-,TRBV9,15,-,TRBJ2-1
CASSPPEPPETQYF,TGTGCCAGCTCACCTCCTGAGCCCCCTGAGACCCAGTACTTC,-,TRBV18,14,-,TRBJ2-5
CASSLAGRVVPGELFF,TGTGCCAGCAGCTTGGCCGGCAGGGTGGTACCCGGGGAGCTGTTTTTT,-,TRBV5-4,16,-,TRBJ2-2
CASTPSGGHANTGELFF,TGTGCCAGCACCCCTAGCGGGGGGCACGCGAACACCGGGGAGCTGTTTTTT,TRBD2,TRBV7-9,17,-,TRBJ2-2
CASSHLRQGGLDTQYF,TGTGCCAGCAGCCACCTCCGACAGGGAGGACTAGATACGCAGTATTTT,-,TRBV11-2,16,-,TRBJ2-3
CASSQDSNGFYGYTF,TGCGCCAGCAGCCAAGATAGCAACGGGTTCTATGGCTACACCTTC,-,TRBV4-3,15,-,TRBJ1-2
CASRTGEANYGYTF,TGTGCCAGTCGGACAGGCGAAGCTAACTATGGCTACACCTTC,TRBD1,TRBV19,14,-,TRBJ1-2
CAISESGNYGYTF,TGTGCCATCAGTGAGTCCGGGAACTATGGCTACACCTTC,-,TRBV10-3,13,-,TRBJ1-2
CASSSSTGGEETQYF,TGTGCCAGCAGCTCGTCCACAGGGGGCGAAGAGACCCAGTACTTC,TRBD1,TRBV11-2,15,-,TRBJ2-5
CASSHLLTGPSGNTIYF,TGCGCCAGCAGCCACCTCCTCACAGGCCCCTCTGGAAACACCATATATTTT,-,TRBV4-1,17,-,TRBJ1-3
CASSQTSGSLRETQYF,TGTGCCAGCAGCCAGACTAGCGGGAGTTTACGAGAGACCCAGTACTTC,TRBD2,TRBV7-2,16,-,TRBJ2-5
CASTPRGGRETQYF,TGTGCCAGCACCCCGCGGGGGGGGCGAGAGACCCAGTACTTC,TRBD2,TRBV9,14,-,TRBJ2-5
CSVGQGNYGYTF,TGCAGCGTTGGACAGGGAAACTATGGCTACACCTTC,TRBD1,TRBV29-1,12,-,TRBJ1-2
CASSYSIGEETQYF,TGTGCCAGCAGTTACTCGATCGGGGAGGAGACCCAGTACTTC,-,TRBV6-5,14,-,TRBJ2-5
CASSPRRAGGFYNEQFF,TGTGCCAGCAGCCCGCGAAGGGCGGGAGGCTTTTACAATGAGCAGTTCTTC,TRBD2,TRBV11-2,17,-,TRBJ2-1
CASRSPGVSNQPQHF,TGTGCCAGCAGATCACCAGGGGTGAGCAATCAGCCCCAGCATTTT,-,TRBV28,15,-,TRBJ1-5
CASSLGQGGINEQYF,TGTGCCAGCAGCTTAGGTCAGGGTGGGATCAACGAGCAGTACTTC,-,TRBV7-9,15,few,TRBJ2-7
CARHQGGSPLHF,TGTGCCAGGCACCAGGGGGGTTCACCCCTCCACTTT,TRBD1,TRBV6-4,12,-,TRBJ1-6
CASSPGGGGYGYTF,TGTGCCAGCAGCCCTGGAGGGGGAGGGTATGGCTACACCTTC,-,TRBV5-4,14,-,TRBJ1-2
CASSLLGQKSSYEQYF,TGTGCCAGCAGCCTACTAGGACAGAAGAGCTCCTACGAGCAGTACTTC,-,TRBV5-4,16,-,TRBJ2-7
CSATTGRYEQYF,TGCAGCGCGACGACAGGCCGCTACGAGCAGTACTTC,-,TRBV29-1,12,once,TRBJ2-7
CASGLVIAGFQETQYF,TGTGCTAGTGGTTTGGTAATCGCGGGATTTCAAGAGACCCAGTACTTC,-,TRBV12-5,16,-,TRBJ2-5
CASSPPFTSSGANVLTF,TGTGCCAGCTCACCACCGTTTACCAGCTCTGGGGCCAACGTCCTGACTTTC,-,TRBV18,17,-,TRBJ2-6
CASSSAGIPDTQYF,TGCGCCAGCAGCTCAGCGGGGATCCCAGATACGCAGTATTTT,TRBD2,TRBV5-1,14,-,TRBJ2-3
CASSPGLAGETQYF,TGTGCCAGCTCACCCGGACTGGCAGGCGAGACCCAGTACTTC,-,TRBV18,14,-,TRBJ2-5
CASSPWTGPTDTQYF,TGTGCCAGCAGCCCATGGACAGGGCCAACAGATACGCAGTATTTT,TRBD1,TRBV7-3,15,-,TRBJ2-3
CASSLYAGSSGNTIYF,TGTGCCAGCAGTTTATATGCGGGGTCCTCTGGAAACACCATATATTTT,-,TRBV27,16,few,TRBJ1-3
CASSSSEWEGLSGELFF,TGTGCCAGCAGCTCGTCAGAGTGGGAGGGCCTAAGCGGGGAGCTGTTTTTT,TRBD2,TRBV7-9,17,once,TRBJ2-2
CASSPRTGSGETQYF,TGCGCCAGCAGCCCGCGGACGGGGTCTGGGGAGACCCAGTACTTC,-,TRBV5-1,15,-,TRBJ2-5
CASRQGGAGELFF,TGTGCCAGCAGGCAGGGAGGAGCCGGGGAGCTGTTTTTT,-,TRBV6-5,13,-,TRBJ2-2